This passage covers 25 T cell receptor beta chains from one sample sequenced in a study of blood T cell repertoires in COVID-19. TCRdb's table, derived via immunoSEQ multiplex PCR, lists solely in-frame clones and lacks some. The repertoire holds fewer than 350,000 clones, 65% to 90% seen once, with approximately 7.9% in the top ten. The material sequenced was peripheral blood. Source of these receptors: a human donor in a cohort sampled during active COVID-19.

The V and J genes are TRBV6-9 and TRBJ2-5; TRBD2 matches at 7 bases. Looked up from germline, CDR1 is MNHGY and CDR2 is SVAAGI. The CDR3 covers 15 residues. With 6 bases clipped from V and 5 bases from J, the junction kept 12 bases outside the gene matches. The CDR3 DNA sequence: TGTGCCAGCAGCCGATCGGTAGCGGGTGGGGAGACCCAGTACTTC. Encoded protein: CASSRSVAGGETQYF.

The chain carries TRBV9 and TRBJ2-3; D gene uncertain. The V gene lost 0 bases and the J gene lost 2 bases, with 10 bases spanning the gap. The germline V gene encodes CDR1 SGDLS and CDR2 YYNGEE. CDR3 length: 15 amino acids. The chain's CDR3 is CASSVAPLDTDTQYF. The CDR3 DNA reads TGTGCCAGCAGCGTAGCCCCTCTAGACACAGATACGCAGTATTTT.

The chain carries TRBV9 and TRBJ1-4; D may be TRBD1 (5 bases). There are 15 residues in the CDR3. Between the trimmed V and J ends, which lost 3 bases and 3 bases, there was a span of 12 bases. Germline assignment: CDR1 SGDLS and CDR2 YYNGEE. The CDR3 sequence: CASSALTASNEKLFF. The CDR3 coding sequence is TGTGCCAGCAGCGCACTGACAGCCTCTAATGAAAAACTGTTTTTT.

The rearrangement links TRBV18 to TRBJ1-5; 9 bases align to TRBD1. Germline V gene lookup returns CDR1 KGHSH and CDR2 LQKENI. This CDR3 region has 16 residues. Trimming at V came to 4 bases and at J to 4 bases, leaving 8 bases not matched to a gene. CDR3 nucleotide sequence: TGTGCCAGCTCACAACCGGACAGGGGTGGGAATCAGCCCCAGCATTTT. It specifies CASSQPDRGGNQPQHF.

J is TRBJ2-7 and V is TRBV6-5; TRBD1 matches at 9 bases. The CDR3 has 15 amino acids. The germline CDR1 and CDR2 sequences are MNHEY and SVGAGI. After removal of 6 bases from V and 6 bases from J, the junction contained 12 bases not matched to a gene. CDR3 coding DNA: TGTGCCAGCAGCGTAGACAGGGGGAGGCACTCCGAGCAGTACTTC. Protein: CASSVDRGRHSEQYF.

Here the CDR3 reads CASSEGYRNTEAFF. The CDR3 DNA follows: TGTGCCAGCAGTGAAGGATACAGGAACACTGAAGCTTTCTTT. The gene calls are TRBV6-1 and TRBJ1-1; D remains ambiguous. V lost 1 base to trimming and J lost 1 base, with 7 bases between them. This CDR3 is 14 amino acids long. Germline lookup yields CDR1 MNHNS and CDR2 SASEGT.

Only one count was recorded for this clone. CDR3 region: CASSIKGEGYGYTF. In DNA form, the CDR3 reads TGTGCCAGTAGTATAAAGGGGGAAGGGTATGGCTACACCTTC. The chain joins TRBV19 to TRBJ1-2, with a possible D match to TRBD1 (6 bases). The CDR3 spans 14 residues. Trimming took 2 bases from V and 5 from J, leaving 12 bases between them. The germline V gene encodes CDR1 LNHDA and CDR2 SQIVND (reference sequence).

This chain joins TRBV19 and TRBJ1-2; 8 bases agree with TRBD1. The germline CDR1 and CDR2 sequences are LNHDA and SQIVND (reference sequence). V lost 3 bases to trimming and J lost 7 bases; unmatched junction nucleotides: 1. The CDR3 has 12 residues. The CDR3 protein is CASSMQGAGYTF. The CDR3 nucleotides read TGTGCCAGTAGTATGCAGGGGGCTGGCTACACCTTC. Combining the CDR3 with reference TRBV19 and TRBJ1-2 gives the whole variable domain DGGITQSPKYLFRKEGQNVTLSCEQNLNHDAMYWYRQDPGQGLRLIYYSQIVNDFQKGDIAEGYSVSREKKESFPLTVTSAQKNPTAFYLCASSMQGAGYTFGSGTRLTVV.

This chain links TRBV7-3 with TRBJ2-1, with 7 positions matching TRBD2. Per the germline V gene, CDR1 is SGHTA and CDR2 is FQGTGA. The CDR3 is 16 residues long. Germline trimming cut 5 bases from V and 9 bases from J; bases unmatched to any gene: 16. CDR3 amino acids: CASSPSAGELFSEQFF. The CDR3 DNA sequence: TGTGCCAGCAGCCCCTCTGCGGGGGAGCTTTTTTCTGAGCAGTTCTTC.

In its sample, this clone was seen once. The chain is built from TRBV4-2 and TRBJ2-1, with 7 bases fitting TRBD2. Germline lookup yields CDR1 LGHNA and CDR2 YNFKEQ. This CDR3 spans 16 amino acids. The V gene end was trimmed by 4 bases and the J gene end by 1 base; junction bases not matched to a gene: 7. The chain's CDR3 is CASSPLGRGSYNEQFF. Written as DNA, the CDR3 is TGTGCCAGCAGCCCGTTAGGGCGGGGGTCCTACAATGAGCAGTTCTTC.

Here the CDR3 reads CASSLGGGGYQPQHF. In DNA, the CDR3 is TGCGCCAGCAGCTTGGGGGGAGGAGGGTATCAGCCCCAGCATTTT. This chain joins TRBV5-1 and TRBJ1-5; no definite D call. The CDR3 is 15 residues long. The germline V and J ends were trimmed by 0 bases and 5 bases, with 12 bases remaining between them. The germline V gene encodes CDR1 SGHRS and CDR2 YFSETQ.

The chain joins TRBV6-5 to TRBJ1-6; D is unresolved. With 4 bases removed from V and 13 bases from J, the gap between germline ends came to 20 bases. Germline values: CDR1 MNHEY, CDR2 SVGAGI. This CDR3 spans 15 amino acids. CDR3 nucleotide sequence: TGTGCCAGCAGTTTCGATACCGGGCCTAGCAAGCCCCTCCACTTT. This encodes CASSFDTGPSKPLHF.

V usage is TRBV19 and J usage is TRBJ1-2; D may be TRBD1 (6 bases). Germline loops: CDR1 LNHDA, CDR2 SQIVND (reference sequence). The CDR3 spans 14 residues. V gave up 10 bases and J gave up 2 bases, with 17 bases separating them. CDR3 DNA sequence: TGTGCCACAATAGGCTCAACAGGGAACTATGGCTACACCTTC. Protein sequence: CATIGSTGNYGYTF.

This chain links TRBV9 with TRBJ2-7; TRBD1 aligns across 7 bases. Germline V gene data show CDR1 as SGDLS and CDR2 as YYNGEE. The CDR3 extends over 14 amino acids. Trimming cost V 3 bases and J 6 bases; bases outside gene matches: 9. The CDR3, as DNA: TGTGCCAGCAGCGCGGGACAGCGTGGACTCGAGCAGTACTTC. Its translation is CASSAGQRGLEQYF.

V usage is TRBV6-5 and J usage is TRBJ1-5, with D uncertain. In germline, CDR1 is MNHEY, CDR2 SVGAGI. V shed 10 bases and J shed 0 bases, with 13 bases lying between them. The CDR3 has 14 amino acids. The DNA of the CDR3 is TGTGCCACCTTCTGGAGAGATAGCAATCAGCCCCAGCATTTT. This sequence encodes CATFWRDSNQPQHF.

The J gene is TRBJ2-3, the V gene TRBV5-5; possible D gene TRBD2, 6 bases. The CDR3 loop spans 14 amino acids. CDR1 is SGHKS and CDR2 is YYEKEE in the germline V gene (reference sequence). The V end was cut by 2 bases, the J end by 6 bases, with 13 bases between. As DNA, the CDR3 is TGTGCCAGCAGCTTCCAGGCGGGGATGGATACGCAGTATTTT. This gives the protein CASSFQAGMDTQYF.

This clone has just one count. J is TRBJ1-1 and V is TRBV3-1 (or the pseudogene TRBV3-2), with D unclear. Germline CDR1 LGHDT, CDR2 YNNKEL (reference sequence). Between the trimmed V and J ends, which lost 0 bases and 6 bases, there was a span of 8 bases. The CDR3 extends over 13 amino acids. Written as DNA, the CDR3 is TGTGCCAGCAGCCAAGAAGCGACGGCTGAAGCTTTCTTT. Amino acid sequence: CASSQEATAEAFF.

The V gene is TRBV28, the J gene TRBJ1-1; D not resolved. The V gene's germline CDR1 is MDHEN and CDR2 SYDVKM. This CDR3 region has 14 residues. Trimming removed 10 bases from V and 1 base from J, with 16 bases in between. CDR3 bases: TGTGCCACCACACGGCAGGTTTCGAACACTGAAGCTTTCTTT. Its translation: CATTRQVSNTEAFF.

The chain is built from TRBV27 and TRBJ2-1; 7 nucleotides align to TRBD1. V was pared by 7 bases and J by 2 bases, with 5 bases of the junction left unmatched. The CDR3 consists of 14 residues. Germline V lookup: CDR1 MNHEY, CDR2 SMNVEV (reference sequence). Here the CDR3 reads CASKLQGTYNEQFF. The CDR3 region has the DNA TGTGCCAGCAAACTACAGGGGACCTACAATGAGCAGTTCTTC.

This chain links TRBV19 with TRBJ1-3; a possible D gene is TRBD1 (6 bases). Trimming shortened V by 10 bases and J by 0 bases, and 10 bases separated the two germline ends. The CDR3 extends over 13 amino acids. CDR1 and CDR2 from the germline V gene are LNHDA and SQIVND (reference sequence). CDR3 nucleotides: TGTGCCACCCGACAGGCCTCTGGAAACACCATATATTTT. Translation: CATRQASGNTIYF.

The J gene is TRBJ2-2, the V gene TRBV5-4; maybe TRBD2 (5 bases). Per the germline V gene, CDR1 is SGHNT and CDR2 is YYREEE (reference sequence). The V gene lost 7 bases and the J gene lost 6 bases, with 7 bases spanning the gap. The CDR3 is 11 residues long. CDR3 protein: CASEGAGELFF. CDR3 in DNA: TGTGCCAGCGAGGGCGCCGGGGAGCTGTTTTTT.

This clone has only one observation. The chain uses TRBV5-6 and TRBJ1-2; 8 bases align to TRBD1. Germline-derived CDR1 and CDR2 are SGHDT and YYEEEE. This CDR3 has 14 residues. Losses at the gene ends were 7 bases for V and 0 bases for J; bases not matched to a gene: 5. For the CDR3, the DNA is TGTGCCAGCGGTGGACAGGGAGCTAACTATGGCTACACCTTC. It encodes CASGGQGANYGYTF.

The CDR3, as DNA: TGTGCCAGCAGCCGTCGGAGCACTGAAGCTTTCTTT. Translation gives CASSRRSTEAFF. The chain uses TRBV5-6 and TRBJ1-1; no definite D call. CDR3 length: 12 amino acids. Germline CDR1 is SGHDT and CDR2 is YYEEEE. The V end was cut by 4 bases, the J end by 4 bases, with 8 bases between. Drawing the rest from reference TRBV5-6 and TRBJ1-1, the complete variable domain is DAGVTQSPTHLIKTRGQQVTLRCSPKSGHDTVSWYQQALGQGPQFIFQYYEEEERQRGNFPDRFSGHQFPNYSSELNVNALLLGDSALYLCASSRRSTEAFFGQGTRLTVV.

The chain couples TRBV24-1 to TRBJ1-5; D ambiguous. CDR3 length: 11 residues. With 9 bases removed from V and 10 bases from J, the gap between germline ends came to 12 bases. Germline V gene data show CDR1 as KGHDR and CDR2 as SFDVKD. Here the CDR3 reads CATGTKYPQHF. Here the CDR3 DNA reads TGTGCCACCGGTACTAAGTATCCCCAGCATTTT.

This clone was seen a few times. The chain carries TRBV5-1 and TRBJ1-2; TRBD1 matches at 7 bases. There are 14 residues in the CDR3. Germline assignment: CDR1 SGHRS and CDR2 YFSETQ. After removal of 0 bases from V and 6 bases from J, the junction contained 5 bases not matched to a gene. The CDR3 here is CASSLETGMNGYTF. For the CDR3, the DNA is TGCGCCAGCAGCTTGGAGACAGGGATGAATGGCTACACCTTC.